This TCR beta chain derives from a study of blood T cells in healthy people across ages. The CDR3 spans 14 residues. V was clipped by 7 bases and J by 7 bases, with 17 bases between them. Then a second PCR, running roughly 7 to 11 cycles, was carried out with a sample-barcoded 5' primer and a J-beta primer mix. The template-switch adaptor was a 5' adaptor with 12 random nucleotides. It tagged each cDNA molecule. TCRdb ran MiXCR on the 5' RACE reads and lists one entry per CDR3 protein. The data show some 690,000 distinct CDR3 sequences, approximately 22% seen once. Points from the study as a whole: Strong correlation linked observed beta diversity and percent naive T cells. The recorded TCR beta diversity per million T cells decreased in a roughly linear manner with age. Donor CMV infection status was unknown, possibly confounding age-related changes in expanded clonotypes.

This clonotype was counted only a few times. What it binds is unknown. The sequencing sample was made of blood. This TCR came from a man in his 70s in good health. The genes are TRBV12-3 or TRBV12-4 and TRBJ1-5; D gene uncertain. The CDR3 loop is CASTSIVPGQPQHF. In nucleotides, the CDR3 is TGTGCCAGCACCTCCATCGTCCCGGGACAGCCCCAGCATTTT.